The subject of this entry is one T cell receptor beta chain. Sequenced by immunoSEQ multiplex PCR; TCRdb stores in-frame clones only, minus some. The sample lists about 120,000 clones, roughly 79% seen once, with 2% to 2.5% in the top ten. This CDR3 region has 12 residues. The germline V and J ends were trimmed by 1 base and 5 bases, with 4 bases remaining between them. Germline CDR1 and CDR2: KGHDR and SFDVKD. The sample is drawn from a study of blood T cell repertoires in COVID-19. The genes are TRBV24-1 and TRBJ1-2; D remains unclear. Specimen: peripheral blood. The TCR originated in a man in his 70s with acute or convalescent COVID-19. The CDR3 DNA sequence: TGTGCCACCAGTGATTTTCAATATGGCTACACCTTC. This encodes CATSDFQYGYTF.